This record concerns one TCR beta chain sequence. No cognate antigen has been identified for it. Per-nucleotide qualities are absent, and no much larger clonotype sits a single base away. The sample originates from a study of blood T cell repertoires in COVID-19 (dated by TCRdb to 2018 to 2021). With respect to the entire study: Samples covering the acute and convalescent phases of COVID-19 were provided by collaborators in the United States, Italy and Spain. Deeply sampled blood TCRbeta repertoires from subjects exposed to, actively infected with, or recovered from COVID-19 were included in the dataset. The samples were drawn from two sources: the first 160 participants of the ongoing ImmuneRACE study, and 1,000 to 1,500 subjects contributed by 6 global collaborators. Where available, HLA class I and class II types were taken from metadata supplied by the sample provider and were not determined by assay-based typing. The material from the prospective study consisted of cDNA or gDNA derived from T cells, B-cell-depleted T cells, or PBMCs. The sample metadata nearly always contained a de-identified subject ID, COVID-19 status, age in years and sex. The repertoires were made available in a free public database intended to serve as a resource for research on the immune response to SARS-CoV-2.

Whole blood was collected in K2EDTA tubes by collaborating institutions according to the institutions' own protocols. For TCRbeta analysis, collaborators shipped samples in one of three forms: frozen whole blood, isolated PBMCs, or DNA extracted from either of those sample types. The full study reports these points: The amount of clinical and demographic metadata varied by source and participant and was provided uncurated.

Looking up the germline V gene (reference sequence) yields CDR1 SGHAT and CDR2 FQDESV. V sheds 5 bases and J sheds 2 bases, leaving 13 bases between their ends. From its cysteine to its phenylalanine, the CDR3 spans 14 amino acids. Solely the CDR3 DNA is kept, with 42 bases framed from the first base. The immunoSEQ Assay, a bias-controlled multiplex PCR, was used to amplify TCRbeta CDR3 regions from genomic DNA. The authors' pipeline ran thus. The number of nucleated cells in each sample was estimated from the amplification of reference gene primers within the assay. Sequence reads were collapsed and filtered to measure the absolute abundance of every unique TCRbeta CDR3 rearrangement. Productive Simpson clonality was computed per sample as the square root of Simpson's diversity index over productive rearrangements. Entries here come from immuneACCESS through TCRdb and include only in-frame sequences with V and J called. Some clones fail to appear in such tables; in the studies checked, an unresolved V gene covers under half of the shortfall, and the cause of the remainder is unknown. Clone size and the V and J calls come from that table; the DNA yielded D and trimming. Within this sample are approximately 200,000 clones, with about 87% of them counted one time only. Roughly 4.2% of the sample rests with the top ten.

This sequence originates from a woman aged 25 to 39 with acute or convalescent COVID-19. The chain was built from TRBV11-1 and TRBJ2-7; no confident D gene assignment can be made. The source material was peripheral blood. The DNA sequence follows: TGTGCCAGCAGCCCCGAACAAGATACCTACGAGCAGTACTTC. Translated, this gives CASSPEQDTYEQYF.